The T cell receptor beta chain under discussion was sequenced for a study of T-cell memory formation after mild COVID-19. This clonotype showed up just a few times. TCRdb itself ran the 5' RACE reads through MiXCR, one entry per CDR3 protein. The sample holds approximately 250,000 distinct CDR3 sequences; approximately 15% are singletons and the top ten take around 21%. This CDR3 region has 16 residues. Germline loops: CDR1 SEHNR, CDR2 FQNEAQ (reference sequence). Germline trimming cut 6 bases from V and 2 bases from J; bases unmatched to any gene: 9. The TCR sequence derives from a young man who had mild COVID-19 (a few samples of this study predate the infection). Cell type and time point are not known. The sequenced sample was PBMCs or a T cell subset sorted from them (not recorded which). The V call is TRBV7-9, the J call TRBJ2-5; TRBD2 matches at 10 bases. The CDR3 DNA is TGTGCCAGCAGGGAAAGGCTAGCGGGGGCACAAGAGACCCAGTACTTC. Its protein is CASRERLAGAQETQYF.